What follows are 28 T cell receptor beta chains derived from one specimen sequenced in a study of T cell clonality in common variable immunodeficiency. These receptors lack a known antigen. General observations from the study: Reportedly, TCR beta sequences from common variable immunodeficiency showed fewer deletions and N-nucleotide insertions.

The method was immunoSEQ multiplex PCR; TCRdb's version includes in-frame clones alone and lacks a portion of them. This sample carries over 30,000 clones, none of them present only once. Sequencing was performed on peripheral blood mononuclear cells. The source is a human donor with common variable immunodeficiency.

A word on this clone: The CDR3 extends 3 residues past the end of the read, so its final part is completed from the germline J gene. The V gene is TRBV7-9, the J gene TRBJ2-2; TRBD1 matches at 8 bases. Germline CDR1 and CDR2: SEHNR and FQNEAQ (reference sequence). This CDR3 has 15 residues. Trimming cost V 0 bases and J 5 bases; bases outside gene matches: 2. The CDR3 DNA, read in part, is TGTGCCAGCAGCTTAGCGGGACAGGTAACCGGGGAG. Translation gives CASSLAGQVTGE. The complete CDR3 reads CASSLAGQVTGELFF. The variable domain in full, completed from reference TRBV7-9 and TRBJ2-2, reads DTGVSQNPRHKITKRGQNVTFRCDPISEHNRLYWYRQTLGQGPEFLTYFQNEAQLEKSRLLSDRFSAERPKGSFSTLEIQRTEQGDSAMYLCASSLAGQVTGELFFGEGSRLTVL.

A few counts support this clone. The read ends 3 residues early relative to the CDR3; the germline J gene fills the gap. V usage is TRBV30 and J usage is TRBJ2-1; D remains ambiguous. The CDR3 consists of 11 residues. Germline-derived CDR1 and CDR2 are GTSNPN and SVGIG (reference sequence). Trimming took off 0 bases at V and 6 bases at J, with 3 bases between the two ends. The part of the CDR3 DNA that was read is TGTGCCTGGAGTGTACTCAATGAG. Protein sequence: CAWSVLNE. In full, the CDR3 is CAWSVLNEQFF.

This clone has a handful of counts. CDR3 sequence: CASSIKRGNTEAFF. CDR3 bases read: TGTGCCAGCTCTATCAAGAGGGGGAACACTGAA. The chain recombines TRBV2 with TRBJ1-1; D perhaps matches TRBD1 (5 bases). From the germline J gene comes the end of the CDR3, since the read stops 3 residues before it. The CDR3 runs 14 residues. V was trimmed by 8 bases and J by 1 base, leaving 14 bases between them. Germline V gene data show CDR1 as SNHLY and CDR2 as FYNNEI. Combining the CDR3 with reference TRBV2 and TRBJ1-1 gives the whole variable domain EPEVTQTPSHQVTQMGQEVILRCVPISNHLYFYWYRQILGQKVEFLVSFYNNEISEKSEIFDDQFSVERPDGSNFTLKIRSTKLEDSAMYFCASSIKRGNTEAFFGQGTRLTVV.

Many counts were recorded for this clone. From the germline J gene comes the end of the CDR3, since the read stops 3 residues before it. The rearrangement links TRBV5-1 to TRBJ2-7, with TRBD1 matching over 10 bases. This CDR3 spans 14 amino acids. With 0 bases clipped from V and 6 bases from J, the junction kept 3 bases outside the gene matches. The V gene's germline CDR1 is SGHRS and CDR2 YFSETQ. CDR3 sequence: CASSLGQGASEQYF. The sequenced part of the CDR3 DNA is TGCGCCAGCAGCTTGGGACAGGGGGCAAGCGAG.

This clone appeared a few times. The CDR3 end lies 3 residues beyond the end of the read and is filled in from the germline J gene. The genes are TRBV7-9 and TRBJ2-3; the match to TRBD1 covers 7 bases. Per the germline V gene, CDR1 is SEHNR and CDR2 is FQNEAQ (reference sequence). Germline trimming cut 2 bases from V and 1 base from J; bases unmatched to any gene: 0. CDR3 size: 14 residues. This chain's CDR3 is CASSLQGGTDTQYF. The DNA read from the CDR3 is TGTGCCAGCAGCTTACAGGGGGGCACAGATACG.

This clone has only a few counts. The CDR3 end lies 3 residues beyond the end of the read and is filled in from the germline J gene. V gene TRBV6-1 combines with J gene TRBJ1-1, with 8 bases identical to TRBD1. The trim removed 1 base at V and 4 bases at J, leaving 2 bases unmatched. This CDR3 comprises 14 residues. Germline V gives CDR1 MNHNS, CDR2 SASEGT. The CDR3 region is CASSEGTGPTEAFF. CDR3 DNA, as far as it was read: TGTGCCAGCAGTGAAGGGACAGGGCCCACTGAA.

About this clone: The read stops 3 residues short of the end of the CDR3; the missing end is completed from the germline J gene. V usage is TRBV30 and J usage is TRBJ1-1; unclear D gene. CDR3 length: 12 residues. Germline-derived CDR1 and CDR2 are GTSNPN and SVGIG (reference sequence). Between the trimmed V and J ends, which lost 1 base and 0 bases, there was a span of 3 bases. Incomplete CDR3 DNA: TGTGCCTGGAGTGACATGAACACTGAA. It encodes CAWSDMNTE. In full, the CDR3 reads CAWSDMNTEAFF.

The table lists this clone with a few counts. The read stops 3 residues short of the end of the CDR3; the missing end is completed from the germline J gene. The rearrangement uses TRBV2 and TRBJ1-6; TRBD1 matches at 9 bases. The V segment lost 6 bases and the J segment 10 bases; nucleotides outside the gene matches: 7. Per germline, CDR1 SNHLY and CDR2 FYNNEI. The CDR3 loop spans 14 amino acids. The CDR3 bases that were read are TGTGCCAGCAGGCCGGGACAGGGAGGCTCACCC. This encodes CASRPGQGGSP. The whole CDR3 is CASRPGQGGSPLHF.

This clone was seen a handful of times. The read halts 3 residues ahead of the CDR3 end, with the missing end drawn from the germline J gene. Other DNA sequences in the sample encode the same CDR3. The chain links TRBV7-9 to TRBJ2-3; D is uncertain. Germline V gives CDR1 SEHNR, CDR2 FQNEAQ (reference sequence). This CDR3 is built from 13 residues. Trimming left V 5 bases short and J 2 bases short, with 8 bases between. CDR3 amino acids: CASSPPSTDTQYF. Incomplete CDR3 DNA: TGTGCCAGCAGCCCCCCTTCCACAGATACG.

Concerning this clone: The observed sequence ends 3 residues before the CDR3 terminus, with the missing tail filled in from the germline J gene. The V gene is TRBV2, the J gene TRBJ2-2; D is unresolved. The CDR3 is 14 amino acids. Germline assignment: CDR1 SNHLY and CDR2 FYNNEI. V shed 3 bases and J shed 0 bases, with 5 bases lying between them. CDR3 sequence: CASSEAPNTGELFF. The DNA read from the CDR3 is TGTGCCAGCAGTGAGGCCCCGAACACCGGGGAG.

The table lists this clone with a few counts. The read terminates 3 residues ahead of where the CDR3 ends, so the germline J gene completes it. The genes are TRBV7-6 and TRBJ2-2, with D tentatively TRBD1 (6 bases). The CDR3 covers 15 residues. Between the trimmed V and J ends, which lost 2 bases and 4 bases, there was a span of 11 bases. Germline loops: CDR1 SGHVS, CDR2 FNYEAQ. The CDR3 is CASSLRQAGTGELFF. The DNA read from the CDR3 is TGTGCCAGCAGCTTAAGACAGGCGGGCACCGGGGAG.

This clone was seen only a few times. This CDR3 reads CASTLYVFNEKLFF. Partial CDR3 DNA: TGTGCCAGCACCCTGTATGTCTTTAATGAAAAA. The gene calls are TRBV2 and TRBJ1-4; D remains unclear. The CDR3 end falls 3 residues outside the read, so it is completed with the germline J gene. The CDR3 contains 14 residues. CDR1 and CDR2 (germline): SNHLY, FYNNEI. V was shortened by 7 bases and J by 4 bases, with 13 bases between the two germline ends.

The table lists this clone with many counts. CDR3 DNA, as far as it was read: TGCAGCGTTCACCCCGGGACAGAATACAATGAG. This sequence encodes CSVHPGTEYNE. The full CDR3 sequence reads CSVHPGTEYNEQFF. This chain links TRBV29-1 with TRBJ2-1; 7 nucleotides agree with TRBD1. Coverage ceases 3 residues before the CDR3 finishes, and the germline J gene fills in the end. Germline V gene sequence: CDR1 SQVTM, CDR2 ANQGSEA. CDR3 length: 14 amino acids. Unmatched junction bases numbered 8, after V lost 5 bases and J lost 4 bases.

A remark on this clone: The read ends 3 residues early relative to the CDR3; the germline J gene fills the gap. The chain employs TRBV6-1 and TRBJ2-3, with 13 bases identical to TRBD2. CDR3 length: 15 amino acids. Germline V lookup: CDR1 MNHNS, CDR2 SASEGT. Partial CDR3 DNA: TGTGCCAGCAGTGAAGATCGGACTAGCGGGGGAACG. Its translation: CASSEDRTSGGT. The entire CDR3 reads CASSEDRTSGGTQYF.

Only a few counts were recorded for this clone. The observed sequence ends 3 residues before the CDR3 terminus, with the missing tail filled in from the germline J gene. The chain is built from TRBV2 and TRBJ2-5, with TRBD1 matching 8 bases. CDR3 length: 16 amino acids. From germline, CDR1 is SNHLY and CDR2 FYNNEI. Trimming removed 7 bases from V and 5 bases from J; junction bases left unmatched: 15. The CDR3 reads CASTGQGAPEGETQYF. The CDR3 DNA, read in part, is TGTGCCAGCACCGGCCAGGGGGCCCCGGAGGGGGAGACC.

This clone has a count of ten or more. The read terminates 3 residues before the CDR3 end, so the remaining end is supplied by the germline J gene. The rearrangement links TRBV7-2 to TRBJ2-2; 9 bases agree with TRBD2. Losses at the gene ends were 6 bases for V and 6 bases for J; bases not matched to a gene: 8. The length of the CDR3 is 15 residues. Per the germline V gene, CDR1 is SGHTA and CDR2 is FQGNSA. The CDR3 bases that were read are TGTGCCAGCAGTCCGCGGGGGGGAGTGGCCGGGGAG. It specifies CASSPRGGVAGE. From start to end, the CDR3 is CASSPRGGVAGELFF.

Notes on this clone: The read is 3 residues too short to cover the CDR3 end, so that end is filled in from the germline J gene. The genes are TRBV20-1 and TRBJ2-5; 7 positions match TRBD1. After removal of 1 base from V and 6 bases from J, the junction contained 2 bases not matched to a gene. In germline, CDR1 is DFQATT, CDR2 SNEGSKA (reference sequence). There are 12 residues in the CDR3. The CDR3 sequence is CSARGTGQTQYF. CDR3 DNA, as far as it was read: TGCAGTGCTAGAGGGACAGGTCAGACC.

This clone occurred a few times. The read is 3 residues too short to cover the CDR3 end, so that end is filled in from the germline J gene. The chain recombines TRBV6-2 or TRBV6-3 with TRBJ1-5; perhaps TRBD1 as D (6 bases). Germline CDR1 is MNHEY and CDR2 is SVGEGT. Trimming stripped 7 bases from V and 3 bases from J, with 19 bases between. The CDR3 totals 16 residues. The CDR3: CASTKAAGATNQPQHF. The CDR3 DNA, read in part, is TGTGCCAGCACCAAGGCGGCAGGGGCTACCAATCAGCCC.

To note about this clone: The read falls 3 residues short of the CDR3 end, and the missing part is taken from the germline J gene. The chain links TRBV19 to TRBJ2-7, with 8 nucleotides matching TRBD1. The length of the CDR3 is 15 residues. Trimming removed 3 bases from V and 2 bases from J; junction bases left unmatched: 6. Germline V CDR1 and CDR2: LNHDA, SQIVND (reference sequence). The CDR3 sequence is CASSIGTGSTYEQYF. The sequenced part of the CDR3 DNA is TGTGCCAGTAGTATCGGGACAGGTTCAACCTACGAG.

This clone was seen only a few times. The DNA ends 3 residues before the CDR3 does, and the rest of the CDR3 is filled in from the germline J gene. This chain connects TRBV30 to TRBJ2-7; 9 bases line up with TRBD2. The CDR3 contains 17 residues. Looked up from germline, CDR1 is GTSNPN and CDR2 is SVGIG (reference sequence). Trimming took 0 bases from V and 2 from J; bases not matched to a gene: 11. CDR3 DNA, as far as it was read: TGTGCCTGGAGTGTGCGGGGGGGAGTGGGACAAACCTACGAG. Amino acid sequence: CAWSVRGGVGQTYE. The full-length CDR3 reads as CAWSVRGGVGQTYEQYF.

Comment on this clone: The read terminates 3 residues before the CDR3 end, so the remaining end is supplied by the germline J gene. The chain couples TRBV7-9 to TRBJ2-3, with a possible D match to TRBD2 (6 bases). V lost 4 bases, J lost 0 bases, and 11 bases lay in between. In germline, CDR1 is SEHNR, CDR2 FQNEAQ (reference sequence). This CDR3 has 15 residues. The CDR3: CASSWSGTSTDTQYF. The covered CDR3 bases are TGTGCCAGCAGCTGGTCAGGGACTAGCACAGATACG.

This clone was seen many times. The covered CDR3 bases are TGTGCCAGCAGCGCCGACAATGGAAACACC. Amino acids: CASSADNGNT. The CDR3 reads in full as CASSADNGNTIYF. The V and J genes are TRBV9 and TRBJ1-3; D remains ambiguous. The CDR3 end lies 3 residues beyond the end of the read and is filled in from the germline J gene. V was pared by 3 bases and J by 3 bases, with 7 bases between. CDR3 length: 13 amino acids. Germline lookup yields CDR1 SGDLS and CDR2 YYNGEE.

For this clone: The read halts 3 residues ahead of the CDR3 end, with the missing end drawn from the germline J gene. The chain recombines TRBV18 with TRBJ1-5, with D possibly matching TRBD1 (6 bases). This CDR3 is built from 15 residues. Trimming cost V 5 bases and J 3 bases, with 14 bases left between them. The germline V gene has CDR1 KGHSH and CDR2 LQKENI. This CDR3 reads CASSTTQGFNQPQHF. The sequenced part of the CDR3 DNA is TGTGCCAGCTCAACAACCCAGGGGTTCAATCAGCCC.

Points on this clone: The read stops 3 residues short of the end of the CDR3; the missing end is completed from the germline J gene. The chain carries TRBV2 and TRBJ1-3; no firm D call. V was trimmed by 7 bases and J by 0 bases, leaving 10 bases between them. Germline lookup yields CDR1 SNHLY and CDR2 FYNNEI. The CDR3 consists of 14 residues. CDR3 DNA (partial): TGTGCCAGCAACCCAGGTTACTCTGGAAACACC. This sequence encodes CASNPGYSGNT. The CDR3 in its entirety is CASNPGYSGNTIYF.

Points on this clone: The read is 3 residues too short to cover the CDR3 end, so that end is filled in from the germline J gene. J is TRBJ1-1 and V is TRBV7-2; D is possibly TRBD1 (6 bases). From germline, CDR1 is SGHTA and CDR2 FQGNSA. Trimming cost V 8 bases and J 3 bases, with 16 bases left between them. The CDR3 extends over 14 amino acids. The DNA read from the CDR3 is TGTGCCAGCGGCCGGGGGGCTCTGGACACTGAA. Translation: CASGRGALDTE. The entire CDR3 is CASGRGALDTEAFF.

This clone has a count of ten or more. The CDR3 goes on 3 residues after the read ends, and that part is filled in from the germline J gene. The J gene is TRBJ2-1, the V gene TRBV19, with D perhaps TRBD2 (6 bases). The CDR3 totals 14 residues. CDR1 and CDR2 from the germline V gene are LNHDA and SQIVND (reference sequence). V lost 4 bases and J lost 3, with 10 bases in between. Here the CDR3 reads CASSRRGGYNEQFF. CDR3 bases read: TGTGCCAGTAGTAGGCGGGGCGGCTACAATGAG.

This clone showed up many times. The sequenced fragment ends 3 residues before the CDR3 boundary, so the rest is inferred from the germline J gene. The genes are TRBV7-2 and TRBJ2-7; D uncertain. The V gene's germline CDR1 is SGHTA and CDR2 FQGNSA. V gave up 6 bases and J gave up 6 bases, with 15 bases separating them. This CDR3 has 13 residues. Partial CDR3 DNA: TGTGCCAGCAGGCCCCCTAACGAATCCGAG. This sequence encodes CASRPPNESE. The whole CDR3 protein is CASRPPNESEQYF.

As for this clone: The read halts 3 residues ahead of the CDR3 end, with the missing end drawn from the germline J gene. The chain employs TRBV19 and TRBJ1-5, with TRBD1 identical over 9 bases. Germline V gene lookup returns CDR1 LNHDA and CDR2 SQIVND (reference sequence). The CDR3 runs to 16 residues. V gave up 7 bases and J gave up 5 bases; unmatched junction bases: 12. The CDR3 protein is CASTPQGANRDQPQHF. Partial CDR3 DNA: TGTGCCAGTACCCCACAGGGGGCAAATCGTGATCAGCCC.